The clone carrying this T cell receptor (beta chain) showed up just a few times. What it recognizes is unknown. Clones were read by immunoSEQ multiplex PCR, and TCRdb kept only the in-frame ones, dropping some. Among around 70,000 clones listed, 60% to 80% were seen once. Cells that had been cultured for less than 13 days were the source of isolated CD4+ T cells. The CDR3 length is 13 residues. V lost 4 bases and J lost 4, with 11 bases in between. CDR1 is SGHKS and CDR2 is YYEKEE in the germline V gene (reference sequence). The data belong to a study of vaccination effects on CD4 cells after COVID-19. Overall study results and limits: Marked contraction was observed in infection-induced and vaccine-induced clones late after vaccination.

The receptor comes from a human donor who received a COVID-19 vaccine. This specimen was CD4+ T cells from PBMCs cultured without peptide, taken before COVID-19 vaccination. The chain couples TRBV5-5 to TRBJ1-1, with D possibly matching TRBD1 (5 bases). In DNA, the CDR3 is TGTGCCAGCAGCGCGAATAGGGGCACTGAAGCTTTCTTT. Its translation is CASSANRGTEAFF.